This T cell receptor (beta chain) came from a study of post-analysis software for immune sequencing data. Study results and caveats: The five TRBV segments detected at higher frequency in patients than in controls included TRBV5-6, TRBV5-1 and TRBV20-1. Controls significantly exceeded multiple sclerosis patients in normalized Chao1 diversity.

TCR beta libraries were prepared from cDNA with unique molecular identifiers. Each batch of 1 to 10 million T cells produced 400,000 to 650,000 cDNA molecules. MiXCR was run by TCRdb on the PCR reads, yielding one entry per CDR3 protein. The table lists around 770,000 distinct CDR3 sequences, 46% of them singletons. The CDR3 is 14 residues long. After removal of 7 bases from V and 6 bases from J, the junction contained 5 bases not matched to a gene. CDR1 and CDR2 (germline): SQVTM, ANQGSEA. Comment on this clonotype: What it recognizes is unknown.

The clonotype was recovered from a girl aged 10-17 years with multiple sclerosis. The specimen sequenced was blood. This chain joins TRBV29-1 and TRBJ2-1, with 14 bases lining up with TRBD2. DNA for the CDR3: TGCAGCGCCCAGACTAGCGGGGGGGGCAATGAGCAGTTCTTC. Protein sequence: CSAQTSGGGNEQFF.